Included here is one T cell receptor (beta chain) sequence, with context. Its antigen remains unidentified. No base-level quality is on record; no much larger clone is a single base apart. The data belong to a study of blood T cells in healthy people across ages (dated by TCRdb to about 2015). The study in broad terms: In model experiments, template switching captured roughly one uniquely barcoded TCR beta cDNA molecule for every two T cells. The study measured age-related changes in TCR beta repertoire diversity using deep sequencing normalized with unique cDNA molecular identifiers. The donors were divided into four age groups: young (average 16 years), middle-aged (approximately 41), aged (around 67) and long-lived (approximately 74). To avoid experimental bias, donors of different ages were distributed randomly across sequencing lanes. For two donors (one aged 18 to 30 and one aged 80 or older), the study analyzed two additional independent replicas of 1 million unique cDNA reads from the same blood draw.

The full study reports these points: Since profiling was done on bulk unsorted PBMCs, naive and antigen-experienced compartments could not be conclusively compared. As age increased, observed TCR beta diversity per million T cells dropped in a roughly linear way, and a significant reduction was already evident by age 40. Donor CMV infection status was unknown, potentially confounding age-related changes in expanded clonotypes. There was a strong correlation between observed TCR beta diversity and the percentage of naive T cells measured by flow cytometry. Total diversity estimates from one million sequenced T cells were considered lower bounds and underestimates. Compared with the aged group, the long-lived group had more naive CD4+ T cells, fewer expanded clones and increased TCR diversity, a pattern suggesting age selection.

Inclusive of the bounding cysteine and phenylalanine, the CDR3 is 13 residues long. The kept DNA is CDR3 alone, 39 bases in frame from the first base. The germline V gene (reference sequence) yields DFQATT for CDR1 and SNEGSKA for CDR2. The V and J ends are trimmed by 6 bases and 4 bases, leaving 16 bases between them. The library was generated by 5' RACE. Sequencing was performed on an Illumina HiSeq 2500. The second PCR ran for about 6 to 12 cycles and used a J-beta primer mix along with a sample-barcoded 5' primer. A template-switch 5' adaptor carrying 12 random nucleotides introduced a unique molecular identifier onto each TCR beta cDNA molecule. Each sample yielded at least 3 million CDR3-containing paired-end reads. First-strand cDNA was synthesized from all RNA with the Mint cDNA synthesis kit, primed by a TRBC-specific oligonucleotide. Following uracil-DNA glycosylase treatment, a first 18-cycle PCR with universal primers M1SS and BC2_uni_R was performed on all cDNA. The authors processed their data as follows. For normalization, 1 million high-quality reads, each with a distinct molecular identifier, were randomly selected from each sample. Instead of being binned into consensus sequences, reads that shared molecular identifiers were thrown out. MiTCR, run with a Q25 quality threshold and the strictest error-elimination algorithm, handled CDR3 identification, clonotype clustering and error correction. A nonparametric unseen species model using Euler transformation provided a lower-bound estimate of total TCR beta diversity. TCRdb itself trimmed the public reads at Q25 with fastp, ran MiXCR and retained productive beta chains. All rows with the same CDR3 protein become a single entry with the most common DNA and genes. These V and J calls rely on TCRdb rather than the paper's analysis. Here the sample has 850,000 to 1,000,000 distinct CDR3 sequences; roughly 48% occur a single time. 13% of the sample is in the top ten clones.

The donors were roughly 40 Caucasian individuals from Russia, aged roughly 6 to 100 years, who were systemically healthy. Roughly 9 milliliters of peripheral blood were drawn from each donor into EDTA-treated Vacutainer tubes. Ficoll-Paque density-gradient centrifugation was used to isolate PBMCs, with at least 6.5 million per sample. Total RNA, at least 5.5 micrograms per sample, was extracted from PBMCs with Trizol reagent. The percentages of naive CD45RAhigh/CD27high T cells were determined by flow cytometry on a PBMC aliquot from every donor. This receptor was obtained from a man aged 25 to 40 in good health. The sequence joins TRBV20-1 to TRBJ2-7; the D segment could be TRBD2, given 5 matching bases. Sequencing input: blood. The sequence in DNA is TGCAGTGCCGCTCCGGCGGGCCTTTACGAGCAGTACTTC. Translated, it gives CSAAPAGLYEQYF.